This TCR beta chain originates from a study of monozygotic twins with cystic fibrosis. V lost 0 bases and J lost 5, with 13 bases in between. Germline V lookup: CDR1 MNHEY, CDR2 SMNVEV (reference sequence). This CDR3 is 15 amino acids long. This table comes from immunoSEQ multiplex PCR, and its TCRdb copy is limited to in-frame clones, with some not included. In the table there are some 35,000 clones, around nine tenths of which are singletons. Sequencing used blood. This TCR was sampled from a boy between 2 and 10 years old with cystic fibrosis. The genes are TRBV27 and TRBJ2-5; D might be TRBD1 or TRBD2, each matching 5 bases. The CDR3 sequence: CASSLSWGRGETQYF. The CDR3 DNA reads as TGTGCCAGCAGTTTATCGTGGGGCCGAGGGGAGACCCAGTACTTC.